This T cell receptor beta chain was found in a study of T cells in Graves' hyperthyroidism and ophthalmopathy. Overall study findings and caveats: Most thyroid clonotypes that were expanded above 0.001 also turned up in blood.

Patients were excluded because of uncontrolled infection, other autoimmune disease, pregnancy or lactation. Clinical symptoms, serum thyroxine and TRAb, thyroid ultrasound and orbital computed tomography were used for the diagnoses. TCR beta CDR3 sequences were amplified from RNA transcripts. First-round RT-PCR of the TCR CDR3 relied on the HTBI primer set. MiXCR, applied by TCRdb to the multiplex PCR reads, yields one record per CDR3 protein. The sample yields approximately 410,000 distinct CDR3 sequences, roughly an eighth seen once. Comments on this clonotype: What it binds is not known.

This CDR3 contains 16 residues. V dropped 0 bases and J dropped 8; count of bases not matched to a gene: 3. Sequencing input: blood. This receptor was identified in a woman between 18 and 30 years old with Graves' hyperthyroidism. The V call is TRBV12-3 or TRBV12-4, the J call TRBJ2-1, with 14 bases lining up with TRBD2. The CDR3 protein is CASSLATSGRADEQFF. In nucleotides, the CDR3 is TGTGCCAGCAGTTTAGCGACTAGCGGGAGGGCAGATGAGCAGTTCTTC.